This TCR beta chain was observed in a study of a mutant IDH1 vaccine in newly diagnosed glioma. The wider study: Those enrolled had earlier been treated with radiotherapy, temozolomide, or both, mostly both.

About this clone itself: What it binds is not known.

The length of the CDR3 is 15 residues. Germline-derived CDR1 and CDR2 are SGDLS and YYNGEE. J gave up 4 bases and V 0 bases, and 6 bases lay outside the gene matches. The time point here: week 5, during vaccination. Every vaccine dose comprised 300 ug of mutant IDH1 20-mer peptide plus topical imiquimod. Assay used: immunoSEQ multiplex PCR; TCRdb lists only in-frame clones, some missing. The data show around 50,000 clones, 78% seen once. The chain employs TRBV9 and TRBJ2-5, with TRBD1 matching over 7 bases. The TCR was taken from a man aged 50 to 59 with glioma. The sample consisted of PBMCs, taken from a glioma patient whose treatment included an IDH1 peptide vaccine. CDR3 amino acids: CASSVEPGGTETQYF. Written as DNA, the CDR3 is TGTGCCAGCAGCGTAGAGCCAGGGGGAACAGAGACCCAGTACTTC. The whole variable domain, filled in from reference TRBV9 and TRBJ2-5, reads DSGVTQTPKHLITATGQRVTLRCSPRSGDLSVYWYQQSLDQGLQFLIQYYNGEERAKGNILERFSAQQFPDLHSELNLSSLELGDSALYFCASSVEPGGTETQYFGPGTRLLVL.